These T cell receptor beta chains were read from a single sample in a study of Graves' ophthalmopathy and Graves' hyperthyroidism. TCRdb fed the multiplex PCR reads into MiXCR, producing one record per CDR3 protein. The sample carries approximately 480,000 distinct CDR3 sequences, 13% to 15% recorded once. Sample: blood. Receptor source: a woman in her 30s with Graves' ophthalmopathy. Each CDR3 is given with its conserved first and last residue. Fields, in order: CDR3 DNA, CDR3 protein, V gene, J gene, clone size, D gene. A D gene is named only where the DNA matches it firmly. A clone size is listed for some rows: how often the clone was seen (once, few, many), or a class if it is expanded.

TGTGCCAGCAGTTTTCCGGACAGCCACGAGCAGTACTTC	CASSFPDSHEQYF	TRBV28	TRBJ2-7	NA	NA
TGTGCCAGCACCACATTGGGGCAACCAGCGACTTTCTTT	CASTTLGQPATFF	TRBV7-2	TRBJ1-1	once	NA
TGTGCCAGCAGCTTAGCGTGGTTAGCGGGGCTCACAGTGGGCGAGACCCAGTACTTC	CASSLAWLAGLTVGETQYF	TRBV7-2	TRBJ2-5	few	TRBD2
TGCGCCAGCAGCTCCACGACAGGGAATTTCTACGAGCAGTACTTC	CASSSTTGNFYEQYF	TRBV5-1	TRBJ2-7	many	TRBD1
TGTGCCAGCAGTTTCCCGACTAGCGGGAGTGTAACCGGGGAGCTGTTTTTT	CASSFPTSGSVTGELFF	TRBV27	TRBJ2-2	many	TRBD2
TGTGCCAGCAGTTCTAAATCGGGACAGCTCTATGGCTACACCTTC	CASSSKSGQLYGYTF	TRBV12-3/TRBV12-4	TRBJ1-2	few	TRBD1
TGCAGCGTTGAAGATGAGAAGAATGGCTACACCTTC	CSVEDEKNGYTF	TRBV29-1	TRBJ1-2	many	NA
TGTGCCAGCAGCATACTCACAACCGGGACAGGGGGCCACGAGCAGTACTTC	CASSILTTGTGGHEQYF	TRBV7-2	TRBJ2-7	many	TRBD1
TGTGCCAGCTCACTCTACAGGGTGGACAATCAGCCCCAGCATTTT	CASSLYRVDNQPQHF	TRBV18	TRBJ1-5	many	NA
TGTGCCAGCAAAGGGCACGCCCGGGATACGCAGTATTTT	CASKGHARDTQYF	TRBV27	TRBJ2-3	many	NA
TGTGCCAGCAGTTCTCAGTCCATGAACACTGAAGCTTTCTTT	CASSSQSMNTEAFF	TRBV6-5	TRBJ1-1	once	NA
TGTGCCAGCAGCATAGAAGGCGGATCTCCTAGTGGCTACACCTTC	CASSIEGGSPSGYTF	TRBV12-3/TRBV12-4	TRBJ1-2	few	NA
TGTGCCAGCAACCTGTCGGGCAGCAATAATTCACCCCTCCACTTT	CASNLSGSNNSPLHF	TRBV7-2	TRBJ1-6	many	NA
TGTGCCTGGAGTGTGGGAACAGGGGCCTTAATCACTGAAGCTTTCTTT	CAWSVGTGALITEAFF	TRBV30	TRBJ1-1	many	TRBD1
TGTGCCAGCAGTACCCCGGGGGGAAAAGACGAGCAGTACTTC	CASSTPGGKDEQYF	TRBV12-3/TRBV12-4	TRBJ2-7	many	TRBD2
TGTGCCAGCACGGGGGAGGGCGAGCAGTACTTC	CASTGEGEQYF	TRBV2	TRBJ2-7	many	TRBD2
TGCAGCGTTGAAGATAGAGGGGCCATCCACACTGAAGCTTTCTTT	CSVEDRGAIHTEAFF	TRBV29-1	TRBJ1-1	few	NA
TGTGCCAGCTCAACTACGGGGAACTATGTCTACACCTTC	CASSTTGNYVYTF	TRBV18	TRBJ1-2	NA	NA
TGTGCCAGCAGGACAGGGTCGGGCACTGAAGCTTTCTTT	CASRTGSGTEAFF	TRBV6-1	TRBJ1-1	many	TRBD1
TGTGCCAGCAGCCCGAGGTGGGGGCCCATAAAAGGGGGAAACATTCAGTACTTC	CASSPRWGPIKGGNIQYF	TRBV5-6	TRBJ2-4	NA	NA
TGCGCCAGCAGCCTCCAGAGGTGGCCGAACACCGGGGAGCTGTTTTTT	CASSLQRWPNTGELFF	TRBV4-1	TRBJ2-2	NA	NA
TGTGCCAGCACCAAAGCCCCCGGGACAGGGGGGTCCTACGAGCAGTACTTC	CASTKAPGTGGSYEQYF	TRBV27	TRBJ2-7	many	TRBD1
TGTGCCAGCAGCTTAGACAGGGGGCGTTCGGGGGCCTATGGCTACACCTTC	CASSLDRGRSGAYGYTF	TRBV11-2	TRBJ1-2	few	TRBD1
TGTGCCAGCAGCCAAGCGGTCAACTACTATGGCTACACCTTC	CASSQAVNYYGYTF	TRBV3-1	TRBJ1-2	NA	NA
TGTGCCAGCAGGACTCCGGGACAGGACACCTACGAGCAGTACTTC	CASRTPGQDTYEQYF	TRBV28	TRBJ2-7	many	TRBD1
TGTGCCAGCAGTGTGGGACACGCCGCCCTCTATGGCTACACCTTC	CASSVGHAALYGYTF	TRBV6-1	TRBJ1-2	many	NA
TGTGCCAGCAGTAACCACCTCTACGAGCAGTACTTC	CASSNHLYEQYF	TRBV6-5	TRBJ2-7	many	NA
TGTGCCAGCAGTGAAGCGGTCGAGGGCGCCGGGGAGCTGTTTTTT	CASSEAVEGAGELFF	TRBV6-1	TRBJ2-2	NA	NA
TGTGCCAGTAAGACAGGGGTGATTTTCGGCGAGCAGTACTTC	CASKTGVIFGEQYF	TRBV2	TRBJ2-7	many	TRBD1
TGTGCCAGCAGTTTCTCAGGAAGTCCCTACGAGCAGTACTTC	CASSFSGSPYEQYF	TRBV28	TRBJ2-7	many	NA
TGTGCCACCAAAAACCCGGGACAGGGAGACACCGGGGAGCTGTTTTTT	CATKNPGQGDTGELFF	TRBV24-1	TRBJ2-2	many	TRBD1
TGTGCCAGCAGTGACGGCTCCGAGACCGGGGAGCTGTTTTTT	CASSDGSETGELFF	TRBV6-4	TRBJ2-2	many	NA
TGCGCCAGCAGCTTGGCCTACGGGACAGGGGCGAGGGAGACCCAGTACTTC	CASSLAYGTGARETQYF	TRBV5-1	TRBJ2-5	many	TRBD1
TGTGCCAGCAGTCCTGGTGGTTGGGACAGGGGGCCAGGTCAGCCCCAGCATTTT	CASSPGGWDRGPGQPQHF	TRBV28	TRBJ1-5	many	TRBD1
TGTGCCAGCAGCTTAGTAACAGGTCCTGGAAACACCATATATTTT	CASSLVTGPGNTIYF	TRBV11-3	TRBJ1-3	NA	NA
TGTGCCAGTAGTATGTTAAGCGGTCTGAGGGAGACCCAGTACTTC	CASSMLSGLRETQYF	TRBV19	TRBJ2-5	NA	NA
TGTGCCAGCCTAAGTCAGGGAGTTAGAACTGAAGCTTTCTTT	CASLSQGVRTEAFF	TRBV28	TRBJ1-1	many	NA
TGCGCCAGCAGCGTCACTAGCGGGAAGAACACCGGGGAGCTGTTTTTT	CASSVTSGKNTGELFF	TRBV5-1	TRBJ2-2	many	TRBD2
TGTGCCAGCAGCCCTCGGACAGGGCCCTCCTACGAGCAGTACTTC	CASSPRTGPSYEQYF	TRBV11-2	TRBJ2-7	NA	TRBD1
TGTGCCAGCAGTTTACACGGGACAGCCTACGAGCAGTACTTC	CASSLHGTAYEQYF	TRBV12-3/TRBV12-4	TRBJ2-7	NA	TRBD1
TGTGCCAGCAGTGAAGGGTTGGATTACGAGCAGTACTTC	CASSEGLDYEQYF	TRBV6-1	TRBJ2-7	NA	NA
TGCAGCGTTGAAGATCCAGGACTAGACGGCCACGAGCAGTACTTC	CSVEDPGLDGHEQYF	TRBV29-1	TRBJ2-7	many	TRBD2
TGTGCCAGCAGTCACGAGTCGGGACAGGGTGTGTATTCACACCTCCACTTT	CASSHESGQGVYSHLHF	TRBV6-5	TRBJ1-6	once	TRBD1
TGTGCCAGCAGCCATTCAGCAGGGCTGGGGACTGAAGCTTTCTTT	CASSHSAGLGTEAFF	TRBV3-1	TRBJ1-1	many	NA
TGTGCCAGCAGTTACTCGACCCTGGGCGGCTACACCTTC	CASSYSTLGGYTF	TRBV6-2/TRBV6-3	TRBJ1-2	NA	NA
TGTGCCAGCAGCTCCAAGGCGGATACGGTTTCCGCGAACACTGAAGCTTTCTTT	CASSSKADTVSANTEAFF	TRBV11-1	TRBJ1-1	NA	NA
TGCGCCAGCAGCTTGGGACAGGGGCTCCACGAGCAGTACTTC	CASSLGQGLHEQYF	TRBV5-1	TRBJ2-7	many	TRBD1
TGCAGTGCTAGCCTCGGTCGGGTGGACAGGGGTGAAGCTTTCTTT	CSASLGRVDRGEAFF	TRBV20-1	TRBJ1-1	many	TRBD1
TGTGCCAGCAGCCCTAGTCCGGGGCAGCCCCAGCATTTT	CASSPSPGQPQHF	TRBV7-2	TRBJ1-5	many	NA
TGTGCCAGCAGTGGACTGAGCGGATACACCGGGGAGCTGTTTTTT	CASSGLSGYTGELFF	TRBV12-3/TRBV12-4	TRBJ2-2	NA	NA
TGCAGTGCTAGATCCCTCGGTCAGACTCAAGAGACCCAGTACTTC	CSARSLGQTQETQYF	TRBV20-1	TRBJ2-5	many	NA
TGTGCCAGTAGTATGAGGGGAAGCTACGAGCAGTACTTC	CASSMRGSYEQYF	TRBV19	TRBJ2-7	many	NA
TGTGCCAGCAGTTTGGGGGACAGCCTACATCAGCCCCAGCATTTT	CASSLGDSLHQPQHF	TRBV28	TRBJ1-5	NA	TRBD1
TGTGCCAGCAGCTTAGGCCTAGCGGGGGGCTCCCGGGACGAGCAGTACTTC	CASSLGLAGGSRDEQYF	TRBV13	TRBJ2-7	many	TRBD2
TGTGCCAGCAGCTTATCGTCGGCGGGGGGGCCAATCGAGCAGTACTTC	CASSLSSAGGPIEQYF	TRBV7-2	TRBJ2-7	few	TRBD2
TGTGCCAGCAGCTACTCGGGACAAGAGACCCAGTACTTC	CASSYSGQETQYF	TRBV7-2	TRBJ2-5	many	NA
TGCAGCGTGGGAGGGAGGGACACTGGGACCCAGTACTTC	CSVGGRDTGTQYF	TRBV29-1	TRBJ2-5	NA	NA